These T cell receptor beta chains were read from a single sample in a study of shared clonotypes between healthy human individuals. This table comes from immunoSEQ multiplex PCR, and its TCRdb copy is limited to in-frame clones, with some not included. The sample holds some 2,400,000 clones, 90% to 97% seen once. The sequenced sample was naive CD4+ T cells sorted from blood. The receptors stem from a man between 18 and 35 years old in good health. CDR3s include the opening cysteine and the closing phenylalanine or tryptophan. The D gene is left open where the match is weak. The size field is filled for only some rows; it gives once, few, many or a size class.

TRBJ1-2	few	TRBV6-4	14	TRBD1	CASSPDRGLYGYTF	TGTGCCAGCAGTCCTGACAGGGGCCTCTATGGCTACACCTTC
TRBJ2-7	.	TRBV12-5	14	TRBD2	CASGVAGGLYEQYF	TGTGCTAGTGGCGTAGCGGGAGGGCTCTACGAGCAGTACTTC
TRBJ2-7	.	TRBV19	11	.	CASTTSYEQYF	TGTGCCAGTACCACCTCCTACGAGCAGTACTTC
TRBJ1-1	.	TRBV6-4	13	.	CASSRDPGTEAFF	TGTGCCAGCAGCCGGGATCCCGGGACTGAAGCTTTCTTT
TRBJ1-4	.	TRBV5-5	15	.	CASSPPLGIDEKLFF	TGTGCCAGCAGCCCCCCCCTCGGGATTGATGAAAAACTGTTTTTT
TRBJ2-3	.	TRBV7-6	17	.	CASSLAPAGTSTDTQYF	TGTGCCAGCAGCTTAGCGCCGGCAGGGACCAGCACAGATACGCAGTATTTT
TRBJ1-1	.	TRBV6-5	16	TRBD1	CASSSGQGWGATEAFF	TGTGCCAGCAGTTCTGGACAGGGTTGGGGTGCCACTGAAGCTTTCTTT
TRBJ1-2	once	TRBV6-5	15	.	CASRAQGGVKDGYTF	TGTGCCAGCAGAGCCCAGGGAGGAGTAAAGGATGGCTACACCTTC
TRBJ2-2	once	TRBV15	16	TRBD1	CATSTWTGAATGELFF	TGTGCCACCAGCACCTGGACAGGGGCGGCCACCGGGGAGCTGTTTTTT
TRBJ2-4	.	TRBV4-1	17	.	CASSQDPRILAKNIQYF	TGCGCCAGCAGCCAAGACCCCCGCATCCTAGCCAAAAACATTCAGTACTTC
TRBJ2-7	.	TRBV11-2	13	.	CASSPVNSYEQYF	TGTGCCAGCAGCCCGGTAAACTCCTACGAGCAGTACTTC
TRBJ2-7	.	TRBV28	15	.	CASSLRGPRSYEQYF	TGTGCCAGCAGCTTACGGGGCCCACGGTCCTACGAGCAGTACTTC
TRBJ2-3	.	TRBV4-2	17	.	CASSQGRGDGSTDTQYF	TGTGCCAGCAGCCAAGGACGAGGGGACGGAAGCACAGATACGCAGTATTTT
TRBJ1-1	.	TRBV9	16	TRBD1	CASSATGTGRGTEAFF	TGTGCCAGCAGCGCTACCGGGACAGGGAGGGGCACTGAAGCTTTCTTT
TRBJ1-2	.	TRBV5-1	15	.	CASAMGRGADYGYTF	TGCGCCAGCGCGATGGGGAGGGGCGCGGACTATGGCTACACCTTC
TRBJ2-7	.	TRBV20-1	11	.	CSAIVHYEQYF	TGCAGTGCTATCGTCCACTACGAGCAGTACTTC
TRBJ2-5	.	TRBV5-4	14	TRBD2	CASNLIAGEETQYF	TGTGCCAGCAACCTAATAGCGGGAGAAGAGACCCAGTACTTC
TRBJ1-6	.	TRBV10-2	15	.	CASSEEEGFDSPLHF	TGCGCCAGCAGTGAGGAGGAAGGGTTTGATTCACCCCTCCACTTT
TRBJ1-6	once	TRBV13	14	TRBD1	CASSRQGLSSPLHF	TGTGCCAGCAGCAGACAGGGCTTGTCTTCACCCCTCCACTTT
TRBJ1-1	once	TRBV5-1	14	TRBD1	CASSLGQGASLAFF	TGCGCCAGCAGCTTGGGACAGGGGGCCTCCCTTGCTTTCTTT
TRBJ1-6	.	TRBV19	12	.	CASSGGNSPLHF	TGTGCCAGTAGCGGCGGTAATTCACCCCTCCACTTT
TRBJ1-1	once	TRBV5-1	13	.	CASSLGQITEAFF	TGCGCCAGCAGCTTGGGACAGATCACTGAAGCTTTCTTT
TRBJ1-6	.	TRBV18	16	TRBD1	CASSPEQGARNSPLHF	TGTGCCAGCTCACCGGAACAGGGGGCGCGAAATTCACCCCTCCACTTT
TRBJ1-1	.	TRBV29-1	13	.	CSVEELQDTEAFF	TGCAGCGTTGAAGAATTACAGGATACTGAAGCTTTCTTT
TRBJ2-1	.	TRBV4-1	17	.	CASSQEPTGPTYNEQFF	TGCGCCAGCAGCCAAGAACCTACAGGCCCTACCTACAATGAGCAGTTCTTC
TRBJ2-6	.	TRBV29-1	15	.	CSVESSRPGANVLTF	TGCAGCGTTGAATCGTCTAGACCTGGGGCCAACGTCCTGACTTTC
TRBJ2-2	.	TRBV5-6	11	.	CASLGTGELFF	TGTGCCAGCCTAGGCACCGGGGAGCTGTTTTTT
TRBJ2-2	.	TRBV2	15	.	CASSEGKTNTGELFF	TGTGCCAGCAGTGAAGGAAAGACGAACACCGGGGAGCTGTTTTTT
TRBJ1-2	once	TRBV7-2	13	.	CASSSDPGYGYTF	TGTGCCAGCAGCTCAGACCCGGGTTATGGCTACACCTTC
TRBJ1-2	.	TRBV30	13	TRBD1	CAWREGANYGYTF	TGTGCCTGGAGGGAGGGGGCGAACTATGGCTACACCTTC
TRBJ2-1	.	TRBV6-1	13	.	CASSVGYNNEQFF	TGTGCCAGCAGTGTGGGGTACAACAATGAGCAGTTCTTC
TRBJ2-7	.	TRBV5-1	13	.	CASSKDGTYEQYF	TGCGCCAGCAGCAAGGACGGCACCTACGAGCAGTACTTC
TRBJ2-5	.	TRBV7-2	15	.	CASSLEGDTRSTQYF	TGTGCCAGCAGCTTAGAAGGGGACACCCGTTCGACCCAGTACTTC
TRBJ1-2	.	TRBV7-9	15	TRBD1	CASSGTVFANYGYTF	TGTGCCAGCAGCGGGACAGTCTTCGCTAACTATGGCTACACCTTC
TRBJ2-7	.	TRBV29-1	14	.	CSVEGAGESYEQYF	TGCAGCGTTGAAGGGGCAGGGGAGTCCTACGAGCAGTACTTC
TRBJ2-2	.	TRBV5-4	14	TRBD1	CACKGQDHTGELFF	TGTGCCTGCAAAGGACAGGATCACACCGGGGAGCTGTTTTTT
TRBJ1-3	.	TRBV19	16	.	CASSILLTISGNTIYF	TGTGCCAGTAGTATATTACTGACTATCTCTGGAAACACCATATATTTT
TRBJ1-4	.	TRBV7-6	15	.	CASSLEGAGDEKLFF	TGTGCCAGCAGCTTAGAGGGAGCAGGGGACGAAAAACTGTTTTTT
TRBJ2-2	.	TRBV5-1	17	.	CASRPGLLLLNTGELFF	TGCGCCAGCCGCCCGGGACTGCTTTTACTGAACACCGGGGAGCTGTTTTTT
TRBJ2-3	.	TRBV9	14	.	CASSVRAGTDTQYF	TGTGCCAGCAGCGTGCGGGCCGGCACAGATACGCAGTATTTT
TRBJ1-3	.	TRBV29-1	13	.	CSVESGTGNTIYF	TGCAGCGTTGAATCGGGGACTGGAAACACCATATATTTT
TRBJ2-1	.	TRBV18	13	.	CASSRQYDNEQFF	TGTGCCAGCTCACGGCAGTACGACAATGAGCAGTTCTTC